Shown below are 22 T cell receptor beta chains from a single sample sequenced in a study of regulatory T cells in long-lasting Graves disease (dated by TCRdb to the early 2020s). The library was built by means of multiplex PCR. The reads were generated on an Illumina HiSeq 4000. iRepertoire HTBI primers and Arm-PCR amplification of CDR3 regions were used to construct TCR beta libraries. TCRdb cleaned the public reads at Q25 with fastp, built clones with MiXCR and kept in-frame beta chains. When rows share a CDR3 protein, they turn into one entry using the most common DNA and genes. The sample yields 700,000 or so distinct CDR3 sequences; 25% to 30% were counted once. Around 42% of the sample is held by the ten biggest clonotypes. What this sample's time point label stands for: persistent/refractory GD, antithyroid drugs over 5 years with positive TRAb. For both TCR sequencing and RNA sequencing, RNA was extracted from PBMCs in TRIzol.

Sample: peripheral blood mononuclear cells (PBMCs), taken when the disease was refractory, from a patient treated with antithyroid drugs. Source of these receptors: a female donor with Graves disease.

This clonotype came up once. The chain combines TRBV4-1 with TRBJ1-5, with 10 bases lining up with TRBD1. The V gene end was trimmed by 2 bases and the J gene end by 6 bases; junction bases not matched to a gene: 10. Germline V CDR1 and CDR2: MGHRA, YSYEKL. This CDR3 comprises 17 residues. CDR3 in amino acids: CASSQRIGQGGGQPQHF. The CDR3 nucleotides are TGCGCCAGCAGCCAAAGGATCGGACAGGGGGGAGGTCAGCCCCAGCATTTT.

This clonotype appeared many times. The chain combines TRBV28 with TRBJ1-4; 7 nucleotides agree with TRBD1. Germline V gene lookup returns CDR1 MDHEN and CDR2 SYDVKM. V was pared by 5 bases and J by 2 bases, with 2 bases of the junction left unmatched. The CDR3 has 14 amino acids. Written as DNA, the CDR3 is TGTGCCAGCAGTGAGGGGGCGACTAATGAAAAACTGTTTTTT. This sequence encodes CASSEGATNEKLFF.

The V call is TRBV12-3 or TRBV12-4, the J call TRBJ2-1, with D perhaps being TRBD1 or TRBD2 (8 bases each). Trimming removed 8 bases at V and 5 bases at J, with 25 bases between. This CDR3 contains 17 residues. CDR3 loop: CASSDRELAGPHNEQFF. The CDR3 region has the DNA TGTGCCAGCTCGGACAGGGAATTAGCGGGACCCCACAATGAGCAGTTCTTC.

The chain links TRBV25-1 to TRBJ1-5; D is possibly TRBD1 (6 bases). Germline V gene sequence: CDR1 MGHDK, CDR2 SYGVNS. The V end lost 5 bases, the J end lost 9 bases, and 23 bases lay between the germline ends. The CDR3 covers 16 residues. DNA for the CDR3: TGTGCCAGCAGTCGACTAGCCGGGGGGCGGGAATGGCCCCAGCATTTT. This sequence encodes CASSRLAGGREWPQHF.

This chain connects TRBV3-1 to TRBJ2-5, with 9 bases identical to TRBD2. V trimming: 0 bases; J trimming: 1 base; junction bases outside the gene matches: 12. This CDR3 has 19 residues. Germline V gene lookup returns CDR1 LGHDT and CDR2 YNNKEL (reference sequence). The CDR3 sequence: CASSQDQGLAYPSQETQYF. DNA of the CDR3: TGTGCCAGCAGCCAAGATCAGGGACTAGCCTACCCAAGCCAAGAGACCCAGTACTTC.

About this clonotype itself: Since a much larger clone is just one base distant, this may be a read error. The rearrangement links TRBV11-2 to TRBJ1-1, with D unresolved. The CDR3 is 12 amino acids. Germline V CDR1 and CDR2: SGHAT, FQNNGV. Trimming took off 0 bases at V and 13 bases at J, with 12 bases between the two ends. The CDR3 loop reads CASSLDPGSIFF. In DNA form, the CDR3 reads TGTGCCAGCAGCTTAGATCCGGGTTCGATTTTCTTT. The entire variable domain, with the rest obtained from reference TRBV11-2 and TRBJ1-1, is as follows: EAGVAQSPRYKIIEKRQSVAFWCNPISGHATLYWYQQILGQGPKLLIQFQNNGVVDDSQLPKDRFSAERLKGVDSTLKIQPAKLEDSAVYLCASSLDPGSIFFGQGTRLTVV.

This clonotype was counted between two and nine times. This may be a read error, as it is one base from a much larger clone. CDR3 protein: CASRGEGYYGYTF. The CDR3 DNA sequence: TGTGCCAGCAGGGGCGAGGGGTACTATGGCTACACCTTC. The chain carries TRBV6-1 and TRBJ1-2; D perhaps matches TRBD1 (5 bases). This CDR3 is 13 amino acids long. Trimming pared 6 bases from V and 3 bases from J, leaving 11 bases between. The germline V gene encodes CDR1 MNHNS and CDR2 SASEGT.

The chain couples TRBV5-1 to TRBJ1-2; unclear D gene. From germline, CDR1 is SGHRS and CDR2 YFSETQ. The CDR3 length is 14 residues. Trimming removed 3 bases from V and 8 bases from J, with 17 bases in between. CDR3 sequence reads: CASSSSGPARGYTF. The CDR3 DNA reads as TGCGCCAGCAGCTCCTCCGGGCCGGCTAGAGGCTACACCTTC.

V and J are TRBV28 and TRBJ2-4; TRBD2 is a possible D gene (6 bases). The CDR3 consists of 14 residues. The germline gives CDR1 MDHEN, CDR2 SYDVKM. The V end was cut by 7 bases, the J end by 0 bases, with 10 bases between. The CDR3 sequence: CASTLGLAKNIQYF. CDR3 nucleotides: TGTGCCAGCACCCTGGGACTAGCCAAAAACATTCAGTACTTC.

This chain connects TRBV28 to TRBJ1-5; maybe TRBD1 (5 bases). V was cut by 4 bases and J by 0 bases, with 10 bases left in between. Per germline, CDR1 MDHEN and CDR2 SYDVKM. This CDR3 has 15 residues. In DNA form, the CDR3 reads TGTGCCAGCAGTTGGTCGACAGATAGCAATCAGCCCCAGCATTTT. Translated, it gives CASSWSTDSNQPQHF. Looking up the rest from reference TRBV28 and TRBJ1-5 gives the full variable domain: DVKVTQSSRYLVKRTGEKVFLECVQDMDHENMFWYRQDPGLGLRLIYFSYDVKMKEKGDIPEGYSVSREKKERFSLILESASTNQTSMYLCASSWSTDSNQPQHFGDGTRLSIL.

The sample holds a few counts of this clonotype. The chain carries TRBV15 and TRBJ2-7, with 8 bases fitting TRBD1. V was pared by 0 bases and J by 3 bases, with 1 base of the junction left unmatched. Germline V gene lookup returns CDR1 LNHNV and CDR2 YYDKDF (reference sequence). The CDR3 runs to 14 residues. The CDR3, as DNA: TGTGCCACCAGCAGAGAAGGACAGGGCTACGAGCAGTACTTC. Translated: CATSREGQGYEQYF.

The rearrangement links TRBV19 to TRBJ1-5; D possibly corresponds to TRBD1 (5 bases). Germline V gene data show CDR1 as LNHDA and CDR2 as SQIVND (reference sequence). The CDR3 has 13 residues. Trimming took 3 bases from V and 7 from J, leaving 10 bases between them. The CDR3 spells CASSMSGSQPQHF. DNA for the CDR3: TGTGCCAGTAGTATGTCAGGGTCCCAGCCCCAGCATTTT.

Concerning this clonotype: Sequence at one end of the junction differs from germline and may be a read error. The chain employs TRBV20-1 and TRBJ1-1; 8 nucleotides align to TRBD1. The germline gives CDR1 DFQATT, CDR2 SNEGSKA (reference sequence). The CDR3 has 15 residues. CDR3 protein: CSATSDRVVNTKAFF. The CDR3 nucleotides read TGCAGTGCTACCTCGGACAGGGTAGTGAACACTAAAGCTTTCTTT.

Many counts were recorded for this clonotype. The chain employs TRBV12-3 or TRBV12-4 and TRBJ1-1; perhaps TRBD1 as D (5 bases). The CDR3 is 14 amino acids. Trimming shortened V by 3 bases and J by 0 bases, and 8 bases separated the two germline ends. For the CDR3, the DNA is TGTGCCAGCAGTTTTATACAGGTGAACACTGAAGCTTTCTTT. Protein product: CASSFIQVNTEAFF.

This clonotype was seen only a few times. DNA of the CDR3: TGCAGTGTCGAGAAAGAACCACAAGAGACCCAGTACTTC. Encoded protein: CSVEKEPQETQYF. This sequence joins TRBV20-1 and TRBJ2-5; D not certain. The ends were cut back, 7 bases at V and 2 bases at J, with 14 bases in the middle. Germline CDR1 DFQATT, CDR2 SNEGSKA (reference sequence). This CDR3 is 13 amino acids long.

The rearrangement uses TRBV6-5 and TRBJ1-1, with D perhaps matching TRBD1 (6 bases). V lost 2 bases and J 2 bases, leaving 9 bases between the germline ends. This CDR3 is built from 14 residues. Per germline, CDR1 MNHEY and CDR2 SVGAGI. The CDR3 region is CASSYATGNTEAFF. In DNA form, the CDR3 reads TGTGCCAGCAGTTACGCGACAGGTAACACTGAAGCTTTCTTT.

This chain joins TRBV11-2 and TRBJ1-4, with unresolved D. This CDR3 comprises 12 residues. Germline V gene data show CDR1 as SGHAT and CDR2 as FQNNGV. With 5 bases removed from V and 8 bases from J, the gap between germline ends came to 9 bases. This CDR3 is CASSRGLEKLFF. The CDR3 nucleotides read TGTGCCAGCAGCAGAGGGTTAGAAAAACTGTTTTTT.

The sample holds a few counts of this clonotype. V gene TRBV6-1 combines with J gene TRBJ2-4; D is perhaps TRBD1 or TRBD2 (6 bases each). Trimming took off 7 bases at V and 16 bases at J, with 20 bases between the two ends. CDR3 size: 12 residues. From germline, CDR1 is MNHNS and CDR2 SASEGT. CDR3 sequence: CASKGGEANSYF. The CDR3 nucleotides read TGTGCCAGCAAGGGGGGCGAAGCCAATTCCTACTTC.

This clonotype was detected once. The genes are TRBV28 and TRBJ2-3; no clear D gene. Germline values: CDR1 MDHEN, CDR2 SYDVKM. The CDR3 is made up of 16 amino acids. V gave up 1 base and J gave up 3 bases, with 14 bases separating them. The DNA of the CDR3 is TGTGCCAGCAGTTTATACCGACCCTACCGAACAGATACGCAGTATTTT. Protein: CASSLYRPYRTDTQYF. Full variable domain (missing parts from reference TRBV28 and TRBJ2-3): DVKVTQSSRYLVKRTGEKVFLECVQDMDHENMFWYRQDPGLGLRLIYFSYDVKMKEKGDIPEGYSVSREKKERFSLILESASTNQTSMYLCASSLYRPYRTDTQYFGPGTRLTVL.

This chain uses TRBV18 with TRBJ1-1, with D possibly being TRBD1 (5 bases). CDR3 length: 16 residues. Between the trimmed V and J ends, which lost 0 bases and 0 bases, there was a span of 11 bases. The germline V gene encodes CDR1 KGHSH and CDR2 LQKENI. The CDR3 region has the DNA TGTGCCAGCTCACCACCCAGTGACAGCTTGAACACTGAAGCTTTCTTT. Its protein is CASSPPSDSLNTEAFF.

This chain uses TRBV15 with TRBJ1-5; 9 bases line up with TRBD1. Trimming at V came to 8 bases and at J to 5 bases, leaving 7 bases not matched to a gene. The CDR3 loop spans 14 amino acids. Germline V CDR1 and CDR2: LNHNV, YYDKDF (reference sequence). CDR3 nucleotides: TGTGCCACCGCCGGGACAGGGTTCGATCAGCCCCAGCATTTT. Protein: CATAGTGFDQPQHF.

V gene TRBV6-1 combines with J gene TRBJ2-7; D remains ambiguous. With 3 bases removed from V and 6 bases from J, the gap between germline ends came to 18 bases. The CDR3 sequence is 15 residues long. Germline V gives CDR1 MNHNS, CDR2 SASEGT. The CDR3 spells CASSDSSSPIGEQYF. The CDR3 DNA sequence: TGTGCCAGCAGTGACAGTTCCTCCCCGATTGGCGAGCAGTACTTC.